Shown below are 24 T cell receptor beta chains from a single sample sequenced in a study of T cell repertoires in cytomegalovirus infection. TCRdb processed the reads anew with MiXCR; each CDR3 protein has one entry. The sample shows 310,000 or so distinct CDR3 sequences, 20% to 25% of them seen only once. These receptors lack a known antigen. The sequences come from cultured PBMCs, collected from culture after CMV antigen stimulation. Source of these receptors: a human donor in good health (CMV status not recorded). Some clones in this sample may be carry-over from other donors' samples.

The chain uses TRBV29-1 and TRBJ2-6; TRBD1 matches at 11 bases. The CDR3 has 16 amino acids. Unmatched junction bases numbered 6, after V lost 5 bases and J lost 3 bases. The germline CDR1 and CDR2 sequences are SQVTM and ANQGSEA. CDR3 bases: TGCAGCGTTACGGACAGGGGGCCTTTTGGGGCCAACGTCCTGACTTTC. Protein product: CSVTDRGPFGANVLTF.

This clonotype turned up a few times. The V and J genes are TRBV27 and TRBJ1-6; 7 bases align to TRBD1. CDR1 MNHEY and CDR2 SMNVEV come from the germline V gene (reference sequence). This CDR3 is 14 amino acids long. The J segment lost 5 bases and the V segment lost 8 bases, leaving 6 bases of the junction unmatched. The CDR3 DNA reads TGTGCCAGCCGAAGGGGACAGCATAATTCACCCCTCCACTTT. It encodes CASRRGQHNSPLHF.

The rearrangement uses TRBV7-7 and TRBJ2-7; 10 bases are shared with TRBD1. V was pared by 5 bases and J by 5 bases, with 6 bases of the junction left unmatched. This CDR3 has 14 amino acids. Germline values: CDR1 SSHAT, CDR2 FNYEAQ (reference sequence). CDR3 DNA sequence: TGTGCCAGCAGCGCCGGGACAGGGGTTCACGAGCAGTACTTC. Its protein is CASSAGTGVHEQYF.

This sequence joins TRBV12-3 or TRBV12-4 and TRBJ2-1; TRBD2 is a possible D gene (6 bases). V dropped 5 bases and J dropped 5 bases, with 13 bases sitting between them. This CDR3 has 14 residues. CDR3 in amino acids: CASSPIGSNNEQFF. The DNA of the CDR3 is TGTGCCAGCAGTCCAATCGGGAGTAACAATGAGCAGTTCTTC.

V is TRBV7-4 and J is TRBJ2-1, with D possibly matching TRBD1 (6 bases). Per the germline V gene, CDR1 is SGHVT and CDR2 is SQSDAQ. The CDR3 covers 17 residues. The V and J ends lost 1 base and 0 bases respectively, with 13 bases between them. The CDR3 spells CASSLDRTASSYNEQFF. CDR3 sequence (DNA): TGTGCCAGCAGCTTAGATCGGACAGCGAGCTCCTACAATGAGCAGTTCTTC. Based on the CDR3 plus reference TRBV7-4 and TRBJ2-1, the full variable domain is GAGVSQSPRYKVAKRGRDVALRCDSISGHVTLYWYRQTLGQGSEVLTYSQSDAQRDKSGRPSGRFSAERPERSVSTLKIQRTEQGDSAVYLCASSLDRTASSYNEQFFGPGTRLTVL.

This clonotype was counted ten times or more. The V gene is TRBV7-2, the J gene TRBJ2-5; D might be TRBD2 (5 bases). The CDR3 runs 16 residues. V lost 5 bases, J lost 0 bases, and 16 bases lay in between. Per germline, CDR1 SGHTA and CDR2 FQGNSA. This chain's CDR3 is CASSRRASLNQETQYF. CDR3 DNA: TGTGCCAGCAGCCGGCGGGCTAGTTTGAACCAAGAGACCCAGTACTTC. Variable domain in full (rest from reference TRBV7-2 and TRBJ2-5): GAGVSQSPSNKVTEKGKDVELRCDPISGHTALYWYRQSLGQGLEFLIYFQGNSAPDKSGLPSDRFSAERTGGSVSTLTIQRTQQEDSAVYLCASSRRASLNQETQYFGPGTRLLVL.

V gene TRBV20-1 combines with J gene TRBJ2-1, with 8 bases aligning to TRBD2. J was trimmed by 0 bases and V by 5 bases; bases with no gene match: 6. Germline-derived CDR1 and CDR2 are DFQATT and SNEGSKA (reference sequence). The CDR3 extends over 15 amino acids. CDR3 amino acids: CSAPTSGRSYNEQFF. CDR3 in DNA: TGCAGTGCTCCTACTAGCGGCCGCTCCTACAATGAGCAGTTCTTC.

This sequence joins TRBV27 and TRBJ2-7; D gene ambiguous. This CDR3 comprises 9 residues. Trimming left V 7 bases short and J 5 bases short, with 3 bases between. Per the germline V gene, CDR1 is MNHEY and CDR2 is SMNVEV (reference sequence). The CDR3 loop is CASKDEQYV. CDR3 sequence (DNA): TGTGCCAGCAAAGACGAGCAGTACGTC.

This clonotype was observed a handful of times. The chain has TRBV12-3 or TRBV12-4 and TRBJ2-1; 9 bases agree with TRBD2. The CDR3 covers 21 residues. Trimming removed 2 bases from V and 6 bases from J; junction bases left unmatched: 23. The CDR3, as DNA: TGTGCCAGCAGTTTATCGGTGGGATATAGCGGGAGCACCCCAGGGGGCAATGAGCAGTTCTTC. Its translation: CASSLSVGYSGSTPGGNEQFF.

This clonotype has ten or more counts. This sequence joins TRBV7-2 and TRBJ2-1; D might be TRBD1 (6 bases). Germline V CDR1 and CDR2: SGHTA, FQGNSA. V was shortened by 5 bases and J by 7 bases, with 18 bases between the two germline ends. The CDR3 has 15 amino acids. CDR3 sequence: CASSPDGQGLNEQFF. The DNA of the CDR3 is TGTGCCAGCAGCCCTGATGGGCAGGGGTTAAATGAGCAGTTCTTC.

The chain combines TRBV6-6 with TRBJ2-1, with D maybe TRBD1 (6 bases). The germline V and J ends were trimmed by 5 bases and 10 bases, with 12 bases remaining between them. This CDR3 is 12 amino acids long. Germline CDR1 reads MNHNY; CDR2 reads SVGAGI (reference sequence). Written as DNA, the CDR3 is TGTGCCAGCAGTCCCAGGGGTGGCGAGCAGTTCTTC. Encoded protein: CASSPRGGEQFF.

In its sample, this clonotype was seen a few times. V and J are TRBV4-1 and TRBJ1-6; the D is unclear. The CDR3 is made up of 18 amino acids. The germline gives CDR1 MGHRA, CDR2 YSYEKL. V was shortened by 1 base and J by 7 bases, with 20 bases between the two germline ends. The CDR3 DNA is TGCGCCAGCAGCCAAGTGGGCATGGTTGATCGGGAGAATTCACCCCTCCACTTT. Encoded protein: CASSQVGMVDRENSPLHF.

This clonotype was counted between two and nine times. The CDR3 is CASSTPEGGSAPTNEQFF. For the CDR3, the DNA is TGTGCCAGTAGTACTCCCGAGGGGGGTTCAGCCCCTACCAATGAGCAGTTCTTC. V usage is TRBV19 and J usage is TRBJ2-1; the D call may be TRBD1 or TRBD2 (6 bases each). Trimming pared 4 bases from V and 6 bases from J, leaving 25 bases between. This CDR3 region has 18 residues. Germline CDR1 LNHDA, CDR2 SQIVND (reference sequence).

This clonotype was seen a handful of times. The chain employs TRBV6-5 and TRBJ2-6; the D is unclear. The CDR3 extends over 17 amino acids. Trimming shortened V by 0 bases and J by 0 bases, and 9 bases separated the two germline ends. Per germline, CDR1 MNHEY and CDR2 SVGAGI. The CDR3 coding sequence is TGTGCCAGCAGTTACTCGATTCAGACCTCTGGGGCCAACGTCCTGACTTTC. This gives the protein CASSYSIQTSGANVLTF.

J is TRBJ1-2 and V is TRBV7-6; no reliable D call. Germline CDR1 and CDR2: SGHVS and FNYEAQ. Trimming removed 1 base at V and 4 bases at J, with 10 bases between. The CDR3 is 14 amino acids. The CDR3 region is CASSLGELGYGYTF. In nucleotides, the CDR3 is TGTGCCAGCAGCTTAGGGGAGTTGGGCTATGGCTACACCTTC.

V is TRBV19 and J is TRBJ2-1; 7 positions match TRBD2. The length of the CDR3 is 16 residues. CDR1 LNHDA and CDR2 SQIVND come from the germline V gene (reference sequence). V trimming: 6 bases; J trimming: 3 bases; junction bases outside the gene matches: 11. CDR3 in DNA: TGTGCCAGTAGCAGACAGCGGGACTATTACTACAATGAGCAGTTCTTC. Encoded protein: CASSRQRDYYYNEQFF.

This chain joins TRBV7-3 and TRBJ2-1; D possibly corresponds to TRBD2 (6 bases). The CDR3 length is 14 residues. The germline V and J ends were trimmed by 4 bases and 4 bases, with 11 bases remaining between them. Germline CDR1 is SGHTA and CDR2 is FQGTGA. This CDR3 is CASSSGTEYNEQFF. DNA of the CDR3: TGTGCCAGCAGCTCGGGGACTGAGTACAATGAGCAGTTCTTC.

The chain carries TRBV7-2 and TRBJ2-3; D may be TRBD2 (5 bases). With 4 bases removed from V and 6 bases from J, the gap between germline ends came to 17 bases. Germline CDR1 SGHTA, CDR2 FQGNSA. The length of the CDR3 is 15 residues. In DNA, the CDR3 is TGTGCCAGCAGCTCCCGCGGCGCCCCGGGGGATACGCAGTATTTT. Translated: CASSSRGAPGDTQYF.

The chain carries TRBV5-6 and TRBJ1-2; D gene ambiguous. Germline V gene sequence: CDR1 SGHDT, CDR2 YYEEEE. V was pared by 4 bases and J by 4 bases, with 23 bases between. The CDR3 is made up of 17 amino acids. The CDR3 DNA is TGTGCCAGCAGCGCAATCCGGGCCTCCAGAAGGAGCTATGGCTACACCTTC. Translation gives CASSAIRASRRSYGYTF.

Ten or more counts support this clonotype. The genes are TRBV4-2 and TRBJ1-4; 9 bases line up with TRBD1. The V segment lost 3 bases and the J segment 2 bases; nucleotides outside the gene matches: 7. CDR1 and CDR2 from the germline V gene are LGHNA and YNFKEQ. The CDR3 extends over 17 amino acids. In DNA form, the CDR3 reads TGTGCCAGCAGCCATCAACAGGGGGCGACGACTAATGAAAAACTGTTTTTT. Its translation: CASSHQQGATTNEKLFF.

In this sample, this clonotype turned up a few times. The V call is TRBV6-6, the J call TRBJ1-2; no firm D call. The CDR3 runs 14 residues. The V and J ends lost 2 bases and 8 bases respectively, with 15 bases between them. Germline loops: CDR1 MNHNY, CDR2 SVGAGI (reference sequence). The CDR3 bases are TGTGCCAGCAGTTACGAAGTAGAACAGAGGGGCTACACCTTC. Translation: CASSYEVEQRGYTF.

This clonotype was counted ten times or more. The V call is TRBV7-2, the J call TRBJ2-7, with 14 bases matching TRBD2. In germline, CDR1 is SGHTA, CDR2 FQGNSA. V dropped 3 bases and J dropped 5; count of bases not matched to a gene: 6. The CDR3 is made up of 16 amino acids. CDR3: CASSLGLAGVLDEQYF. CDR3 bases: TGTGCCAGCAGCTTGGGACTAGCGGGAGTACTAGACGAGCAGTACTTC.

The V and J genes are TRBV29-1 and TRBJ2-3, with 9 bases lining up with TRBD1. CDR3 length: 12 residues. The germline V gene has CDR1 SQVTM and CDR2 ANQGSEA. V lost 7 bases and J lost 6; bases outside the gene matches: 5. DNA for the CDR3: TGCAGCGGGGGAGGGACAGGGGATACGCAGTATTTT. This sequence encodes CSGGGTGDTQYF.

The genes are TRBV19 and TRBJ2-5, with D unresolved. Trimming took 0 bases from V and 2 from J, leaving 10 bases between them. From germline, CDR1 is LNHDA and CDR2 SQIVND (reference sequence). The CDR3 is 15 amino acids. CDR3 sequence: CASSIDLALQETQYF. The CDR3 DNA is TGTGCCAGTAGTATAGATCTCGCGCTACAAGAGACCCAGTACTTC.